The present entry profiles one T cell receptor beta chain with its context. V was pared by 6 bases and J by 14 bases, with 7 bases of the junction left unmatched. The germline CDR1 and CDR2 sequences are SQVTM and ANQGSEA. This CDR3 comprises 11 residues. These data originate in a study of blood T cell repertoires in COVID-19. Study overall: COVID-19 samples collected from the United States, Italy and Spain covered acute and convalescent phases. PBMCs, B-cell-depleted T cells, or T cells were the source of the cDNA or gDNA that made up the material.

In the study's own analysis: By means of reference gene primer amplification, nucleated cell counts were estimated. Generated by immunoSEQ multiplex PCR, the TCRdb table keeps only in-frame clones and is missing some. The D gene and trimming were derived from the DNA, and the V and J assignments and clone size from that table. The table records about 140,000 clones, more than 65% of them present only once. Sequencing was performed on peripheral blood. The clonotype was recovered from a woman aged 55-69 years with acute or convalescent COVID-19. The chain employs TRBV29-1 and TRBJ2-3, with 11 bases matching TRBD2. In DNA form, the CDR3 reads TGCAGCGTGTTTAGCGGGAGGGCGCCGTATTTT. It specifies CSVFSGRAPYF.